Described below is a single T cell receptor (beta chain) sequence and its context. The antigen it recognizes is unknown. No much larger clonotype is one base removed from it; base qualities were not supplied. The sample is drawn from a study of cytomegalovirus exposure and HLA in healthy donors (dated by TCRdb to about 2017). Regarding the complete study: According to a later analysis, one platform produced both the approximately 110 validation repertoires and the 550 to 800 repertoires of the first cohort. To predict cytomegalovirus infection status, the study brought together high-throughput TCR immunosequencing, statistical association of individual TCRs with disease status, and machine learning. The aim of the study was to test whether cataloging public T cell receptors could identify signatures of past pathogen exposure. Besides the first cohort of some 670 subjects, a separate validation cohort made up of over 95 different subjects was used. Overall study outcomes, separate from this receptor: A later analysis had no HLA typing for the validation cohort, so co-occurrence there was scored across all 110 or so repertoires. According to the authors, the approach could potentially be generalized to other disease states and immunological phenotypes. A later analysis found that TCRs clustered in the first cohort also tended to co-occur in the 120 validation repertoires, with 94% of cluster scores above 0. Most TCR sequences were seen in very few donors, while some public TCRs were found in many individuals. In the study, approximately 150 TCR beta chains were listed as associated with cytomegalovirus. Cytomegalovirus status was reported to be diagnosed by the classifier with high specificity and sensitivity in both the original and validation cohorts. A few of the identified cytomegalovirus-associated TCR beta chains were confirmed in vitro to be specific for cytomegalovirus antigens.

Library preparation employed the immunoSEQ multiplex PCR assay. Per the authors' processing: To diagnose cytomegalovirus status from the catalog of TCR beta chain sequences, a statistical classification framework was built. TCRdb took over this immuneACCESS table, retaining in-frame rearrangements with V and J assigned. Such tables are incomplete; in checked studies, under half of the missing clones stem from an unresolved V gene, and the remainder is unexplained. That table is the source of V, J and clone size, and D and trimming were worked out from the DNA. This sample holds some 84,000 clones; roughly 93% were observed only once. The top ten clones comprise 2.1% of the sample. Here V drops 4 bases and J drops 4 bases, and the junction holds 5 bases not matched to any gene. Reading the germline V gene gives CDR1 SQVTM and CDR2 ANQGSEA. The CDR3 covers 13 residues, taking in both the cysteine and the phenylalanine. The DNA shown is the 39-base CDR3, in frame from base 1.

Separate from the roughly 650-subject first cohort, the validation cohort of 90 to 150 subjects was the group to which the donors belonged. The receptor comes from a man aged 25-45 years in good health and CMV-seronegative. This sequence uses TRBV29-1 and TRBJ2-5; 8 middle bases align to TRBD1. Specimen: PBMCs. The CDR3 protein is CSVGGQERETQYF. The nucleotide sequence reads TGCAGCGTTGGGGGACAGGAGAGAGAGACCCAGTACTTC.